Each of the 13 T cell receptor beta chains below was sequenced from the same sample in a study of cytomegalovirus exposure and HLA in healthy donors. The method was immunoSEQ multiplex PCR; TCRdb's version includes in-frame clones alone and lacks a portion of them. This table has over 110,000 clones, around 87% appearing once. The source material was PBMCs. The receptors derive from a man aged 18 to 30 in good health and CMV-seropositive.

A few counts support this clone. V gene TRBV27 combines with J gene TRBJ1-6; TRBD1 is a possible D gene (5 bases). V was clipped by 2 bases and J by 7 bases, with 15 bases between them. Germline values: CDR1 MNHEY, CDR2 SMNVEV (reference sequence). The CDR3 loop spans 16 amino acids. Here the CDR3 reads CASSLGRGSRNSPLHF. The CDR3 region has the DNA TGTGCCAGCAGTTTAGGAAGGGGTTCGCGGAATTCACCCCTCCACTTT.

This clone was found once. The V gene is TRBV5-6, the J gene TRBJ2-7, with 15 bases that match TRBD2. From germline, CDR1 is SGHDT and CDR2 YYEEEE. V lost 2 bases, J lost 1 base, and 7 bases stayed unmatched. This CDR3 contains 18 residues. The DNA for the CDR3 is TGTGCCAGCAGCTTACCGGGACTAGCGGGAGGCATTTCCTACGAGCAGTACTTC. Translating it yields CASSLPGLAGGISYEQYF. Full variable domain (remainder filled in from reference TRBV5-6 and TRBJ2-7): DAGVTQSPTHLIKTRGQQVTLRCSPKSGHDTVSWYQQALGQGPQFIFQYYEEEERQRGNFPDRFSGHQFPNYSSELNVNALLLGDSALYLCASSLPGLAGGISYEQYFGPGTRLTVT.

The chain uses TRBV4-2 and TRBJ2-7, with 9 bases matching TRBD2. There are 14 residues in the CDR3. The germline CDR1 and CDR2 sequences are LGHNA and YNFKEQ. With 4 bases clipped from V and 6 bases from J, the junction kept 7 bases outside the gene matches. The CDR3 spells CASSPRGLASEQYF. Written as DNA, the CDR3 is TGTGCCAGCAGCCCCCGGGGACTAGCTTCCGAGCAGTACTTC.

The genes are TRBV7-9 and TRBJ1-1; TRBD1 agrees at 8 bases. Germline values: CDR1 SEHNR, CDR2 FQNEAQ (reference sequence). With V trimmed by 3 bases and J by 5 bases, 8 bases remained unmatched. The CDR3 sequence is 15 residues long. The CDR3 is CASSFLDRGETEAFF. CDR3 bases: TGTGCCAGCAGCTTCCTCGACAGGGGAGAGACTGAAGCTTTCTTT. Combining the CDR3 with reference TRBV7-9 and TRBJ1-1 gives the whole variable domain DTGVSQNPRHKITKRGQNVTFRCDPISEHNRLYWYRQTLGQGPEFLTYFQNEAQLEKSRLLSDRFSAERPKGSFSTLEIQRTEQGDSAMYLCASSFLDRGETEAFFGQGTRLTVV.

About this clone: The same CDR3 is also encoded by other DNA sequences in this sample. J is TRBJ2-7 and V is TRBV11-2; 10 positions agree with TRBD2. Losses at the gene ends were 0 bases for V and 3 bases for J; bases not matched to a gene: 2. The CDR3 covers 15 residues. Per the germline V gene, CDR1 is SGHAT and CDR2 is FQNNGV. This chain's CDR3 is CASSLEASGSYEQYF. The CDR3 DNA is TGTGCCAGCAGCTTAGAGGCTAGCGGGAGCTACGAGCAGTACTTC.

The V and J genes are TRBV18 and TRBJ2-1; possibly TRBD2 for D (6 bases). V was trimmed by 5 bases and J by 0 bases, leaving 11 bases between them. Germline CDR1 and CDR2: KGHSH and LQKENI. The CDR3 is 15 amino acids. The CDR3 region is CASSSGLRSYNEQFF. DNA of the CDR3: TGTGCCAGCTCATCGGGACTTCGCTCCTACAATGAGCAGTTCTTC.

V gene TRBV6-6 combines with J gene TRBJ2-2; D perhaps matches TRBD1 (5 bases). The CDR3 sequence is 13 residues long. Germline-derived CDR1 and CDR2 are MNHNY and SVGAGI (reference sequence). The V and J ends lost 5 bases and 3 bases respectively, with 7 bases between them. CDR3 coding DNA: TGTGCCAGCAGTACACAGGACACCGGGGAGCTGTTTTTT. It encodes CASSTQDTGELFF.

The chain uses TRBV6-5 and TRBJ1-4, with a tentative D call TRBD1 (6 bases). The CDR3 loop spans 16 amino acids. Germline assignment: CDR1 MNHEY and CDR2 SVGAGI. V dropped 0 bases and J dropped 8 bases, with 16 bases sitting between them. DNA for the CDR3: TGTGCCAGCAGTTACTCGATCTGGGGGCAACTAGAAAAACTGTTTTTT. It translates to CASSYSIWGQLEKLFF.

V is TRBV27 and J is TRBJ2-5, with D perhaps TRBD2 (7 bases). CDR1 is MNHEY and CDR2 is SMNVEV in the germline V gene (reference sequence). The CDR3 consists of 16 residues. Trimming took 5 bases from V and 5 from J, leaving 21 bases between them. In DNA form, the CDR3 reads TGTGCCAGCAGTCCGTCCCTGGCGGGGGCAAGGGAGACCCAGTACTTC. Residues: CASSPSLAGARETQYF.

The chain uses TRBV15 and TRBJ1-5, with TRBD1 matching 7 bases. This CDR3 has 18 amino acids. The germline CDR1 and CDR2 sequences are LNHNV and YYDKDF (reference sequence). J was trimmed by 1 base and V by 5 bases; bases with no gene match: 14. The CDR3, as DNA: TGTGCCACCAGCTCTAACAGGGGTCGGGTTTTAAGCAATCAGCCCCAGCATTTT. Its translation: CATSSNRGRVLSNQPQHF.

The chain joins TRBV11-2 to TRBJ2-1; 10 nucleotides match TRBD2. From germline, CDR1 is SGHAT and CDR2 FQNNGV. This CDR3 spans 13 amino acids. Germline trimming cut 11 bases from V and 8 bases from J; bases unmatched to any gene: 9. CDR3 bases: TGTGCCGCCAGTAAGCGGGAGGGCGATGAGCAGTTCTTC. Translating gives CAASKREGDEQFF.

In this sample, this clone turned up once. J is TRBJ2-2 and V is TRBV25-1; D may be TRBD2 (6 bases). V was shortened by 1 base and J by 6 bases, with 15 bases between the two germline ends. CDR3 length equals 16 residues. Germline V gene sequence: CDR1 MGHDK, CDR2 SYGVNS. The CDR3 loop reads CASSEFGGNRAGELFF. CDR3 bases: TGTGCCAGCAGTGAATTCGGCGGGAACCGGGCCGGGGAGCTGTTTTTT.

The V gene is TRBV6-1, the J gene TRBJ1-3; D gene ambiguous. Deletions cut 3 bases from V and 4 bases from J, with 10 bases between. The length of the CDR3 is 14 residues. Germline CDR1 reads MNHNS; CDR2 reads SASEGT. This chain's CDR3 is CASSDRSTGNTIYF. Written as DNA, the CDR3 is TGTGCCAGCAGTGACAGGTCCACGGGAAACACCATATATTTT.